This T cell receptor (beta chain) was identified during a study of blood T cell repertoires in COVID-19 (dated by TCRdb to about 2020). For context, the study as a whole: Samples covering the acute and convalescent phases of COVID-19 were provided by collaborators in the United States, Italy and Spain. The sample metadata nearly always contained a de-identified subject ID, COVID-19 status, age in years and sex. The repertoires were made available in a free public database intended to serve as a resource for research on the immune response to SARS-CoV-2. Deeply sampled blood TCRbeta repertoires from subjects exposed to, actively infected with, or recovered from COVID-19 were included in the dataset. The material from the prospective study consisted of cDNA or gDNA derived from T cells, B-cell-depleted T cells, or PBMCs. Where available, HLA class I and class II types were obtained from metadata supplied by the sample provider rather than from assay-based typing. Samples were obtained from the ongoing ImmuneRACE study (first 160 participants) and from 1,000 to 1,500 subjects provided by 6 global collaborators.

General conclusions and limits of the study: How much clinical and demographic metadata was included differed by source and by participant, and the metadata was provided uncurated.

TCRbeta CDR3 regions were amplified from genomic DNA by means of the immunoSEQ Assay, a bias-controlled multiplex PCR. The paper's processing steps were these. Nucleated cell counts per sample were estimated from amplification of reference gene primers within the assay. To quantify the absolute abundance of each unique TCRbeta CDR3 rearrangement, sequence reads were collapsed and filtered. For each sample, productive Simpson clonality was calculated by taking the square root of Simpson's diversity index across productive rearrangements. The immuneACCESS repertoire file appears here via TCRdb, limited to in-frame rearrangements. These files lack a portion of the clones; in checked studies, under half of the deficit traces to unresolved V genes, and the cause of the others is not known. D and trimming come from the DNA, and the V and J calls and clone size come from that table. The sample table holds about 160,000 clones, of which 80% to 90% were seen once. In total, the top ten clones hold roughly 7.3% of the sample.

In the prospective study, participants were about 18 to 95 years old, resided in 24 geographic areas of the United States, and were enrolled through a virtual design. Cohort assignment in the prospective study relied on participant-reported clinical history from a screening survey and a study questionnaire. Recovered participants in ImmuneRACE Cohort 3 were defined by two consecutive negative NP/OP PCR tests, clearance by a healthcare professional, or resolution of symptoms. Mobile phlebotomists in the prospective study collected whole blood, serum and a nasopharyngeal or oropharyngeal swab from every participant. Participants in the prospective study had the option to provide additional blood draws and questionnaires over a 2-month period. Before DNA extraction, blood samples from the prospective study were shipped at room temperature or frozen. In regard to this clone: Its antigen is still unknown. Per-base qualities were not stored, and no clone one base away is much larger.

The specimen sequenced was PBMCs or T cells enriched from blood (not recorded which). This sequence originates from a woman in her fifties or sixties who had recovered from COVID-19.

The DNA sequence reads TGTGCCAGCTCATTACAGAATAATGAAAAACTGTTTTTT. Translated, this gives CASSLQNNEKLFF. Recombination connected TRBV18 to TRBJ1-4; no confident D gene assignment can be made. Between the V and J ends, shortened by 5 bases and 4 bases respectively, the junction contains 8 bases. CDR1 and CDR2 are drawn from the germline V gene: KGHSH, LQKENI. The CDR3 contains 13 residues, cysteine and phenylalanine counted. The kept DNA is CDR3 alone, 39 bases in frame from the first base.